This T cell receptor (beta chain) was observed in a study of blood T cell repertoires in COVID-19 (dated by TCRdb to 2018 to 2021). About the investigation overall: Collaborator samples came from the United States, Italy and Spain and covered acute and convalescent phases of COVID-19. The prospective study material was composed of cDNA or gDNA derived from T cells, B-cell-depleted T cells, or PBMCs. The dataset comprised deeply sampled blood TCRbeta repertoires from subjects exposed to, actively infected with, or recovered from COVID-19. The repertoires were released in a freely available public database intended as a resource for research on the immune response to SARS-CoV-2. The samples were drawn from the first 160 participants of the ongoing ImmuneRACE study and from 1,254 subjects provided by 6 global collaborators. Sample metadata almost always included a de-identified subject ID, COVID-19 status, age in years and sex. Where available, HLA class I and class II types were taken from metadata supplied by the sample provider and were not determined by assay-based typing. Overall results and qualifications from the work: The amount of clinical and demographic metadata varied by source and participant and was provided uncurated.

Concerning this clone itself: No antigen is known for it. It has no much larger one-base neighbor in the sample; base qualities were not kept.

CDR1 MNHEY and CDR2 SVGAGI were looked up in the germline V gene. Trimming takes 7 bases off V and 7 bases off J; junction bases not matched to a gene: 3. Its CDR3 holds 13 amino acids, cysteine through phenylalanine. The read is trimmed to its CDR3 DNA, 39 bases read in frame from base 1. TCRbeta CDR3 regions were amplified from genomic DNA by means of the immunoSEQ Assay, a bias-controlled multiplex PCR. The study's processing was this. The number of nucleated cells in each sample was estimated from the amplification of reference gene primers within the assay. Sequence reads were collapsed and filtered to measure the absolute abundance of every unique TCRbeta CDR3 rearrangement. For each sample, productive Simpson clonality was calculated as the square root of Simpson's diversity index over productive rearrangements. TCRdb took this table from immuneACCESS and kept in-frame rearrangements with V and J called. Such tables lack part of the clones; where checked against another copy, unresolved V genes explain under half of the gap, and the rest is unexplained. The DNA was the basis for D and trimming; V, J and clone size are from that table. The sample yields under 300,000 clones; about 76% were counted once. The leading ten clones occupy 2.5% to 3% of the sample.

Collaborating institutions collected whole blood in K2EDTA tubes following their own protocols. For TCRbeta analysis, collaborators shipped samples as frozen whole blood, isolated PBMCs, or DNA extracted from either of those sample types. The TCR originated in a woman between 55 and 75 years old with active or convalescent COVID-19. The sequence is built from TRBV6-5 and TRBJ1-6; TRBD1 agrees with 8 junctional bases. Source material: peripheral blood. The CDR3 reads CASKRQGNSPLHF. The base sequence is TGTGCCAGCAAGAGACAGGGGAATTCACCCCTCCACTTT.